The clone carrying this TCR beta chain was observed a handful of times. As for time point: newly diagnosed GD, antithyroid drugs for less than 3 months. There was RNA extracted from PBMCs, and the TCR library was made from it. This entry comes from a study of regulatory T cells in long-lasting Graves disease. The CDR3 contains 14 residues. The V and J ends lost 7 bases and 6 bases, in that order; junction bases with no gene match: 10. CDR1 and CDR2 (germline): MDHEN, SYDVKM. Building of the TCR beta libraries involved iRepertoire HTBI primers and Arm-PCR of CDR3 regions. TCRdb used MiXCR to reprocess the multiplex PCR reads, holding one entry per CDR3 protein. Found here are more than 450,000 distinct CDR3 sequences, roughly 15% of them singletons; the top ten hold less than 15%. These data were likewise used in another study, on T cells in Graves' hyperthyroidism and ophthalmopathy.

Here the sequenced sample was peripheral blood mononuclear cells (PBMCs), taken at new diagnosis, from a patient treated with antithyroid drugs. The clonotype originates from a man aged 35 to 55 with Graves disease. The V gene is TRBV28, the J gene TRBJ2-3; TRBD2 agrees at 7 bases. Here the CDR3 DNA reads TGTGCCAGCACCCCTCGACTAGCTGCGGATACGCAGTATTTT. Protein: CASTPRLAADTQYF.